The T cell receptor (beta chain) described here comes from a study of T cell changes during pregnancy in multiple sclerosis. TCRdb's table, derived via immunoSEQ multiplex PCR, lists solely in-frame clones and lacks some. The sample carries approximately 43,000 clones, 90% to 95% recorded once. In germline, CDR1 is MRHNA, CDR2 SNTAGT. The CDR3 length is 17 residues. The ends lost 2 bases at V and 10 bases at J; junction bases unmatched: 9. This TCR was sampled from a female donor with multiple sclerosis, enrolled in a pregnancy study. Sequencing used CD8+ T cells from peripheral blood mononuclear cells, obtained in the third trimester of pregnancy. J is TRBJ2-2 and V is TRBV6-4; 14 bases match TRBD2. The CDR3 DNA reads TGTGCCAGCAGTGACGGCGGGACTAGCGGGAGTTGGGTGGAGCTGTTTTTT. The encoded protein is CASSDGGTSGSWVELFF.